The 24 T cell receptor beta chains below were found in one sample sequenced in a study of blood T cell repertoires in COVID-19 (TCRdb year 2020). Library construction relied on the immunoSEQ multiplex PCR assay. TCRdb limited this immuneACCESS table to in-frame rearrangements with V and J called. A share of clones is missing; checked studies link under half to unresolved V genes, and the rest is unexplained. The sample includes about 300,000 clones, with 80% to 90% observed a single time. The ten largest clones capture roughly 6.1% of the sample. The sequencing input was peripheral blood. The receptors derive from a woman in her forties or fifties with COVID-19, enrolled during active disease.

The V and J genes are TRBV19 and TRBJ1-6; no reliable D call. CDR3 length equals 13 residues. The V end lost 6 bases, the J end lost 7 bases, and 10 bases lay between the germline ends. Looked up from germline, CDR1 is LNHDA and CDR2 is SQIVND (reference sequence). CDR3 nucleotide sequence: TGTGCCAGTAGATACAGCGGAAATTCACCCCTCCACTTT. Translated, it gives CASRYSGNSPLHF.

The CDR3 bases are TGTGCCAGCAGTCTGACAGGGGGTCACTACGAGCAGTACTTC. Translation: CASSLTGGHYEQYF. The J gene is TRBJ2-7, the V gene TRBV27, with 9 bases aligning to TRBD1. J gave up 3 bases and V 5 bases, and 5 bases lay outside the gene matches. The CDR3 loop spans 14 amino acids. Germline loops: CDR1 MNHEY, CDR2 SMNVEV (reference sequence).

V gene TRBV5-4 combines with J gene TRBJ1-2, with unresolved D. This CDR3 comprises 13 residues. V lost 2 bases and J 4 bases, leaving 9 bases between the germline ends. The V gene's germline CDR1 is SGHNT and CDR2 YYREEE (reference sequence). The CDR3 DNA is TGTGCCAGCAGCTTCCGCAGCGCCTATGGCTACACCTTC. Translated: CASSFRSAYGYTF.

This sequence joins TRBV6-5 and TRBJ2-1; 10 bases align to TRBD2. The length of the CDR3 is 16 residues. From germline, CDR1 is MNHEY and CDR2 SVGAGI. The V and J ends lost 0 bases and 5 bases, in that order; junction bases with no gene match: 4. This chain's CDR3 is CASSYSSGRANNEQFF. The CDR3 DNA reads TGTGCCAGCAGTTACTCGAGCGGGAGGGCCAACAATGAGCAGTTCTTC.

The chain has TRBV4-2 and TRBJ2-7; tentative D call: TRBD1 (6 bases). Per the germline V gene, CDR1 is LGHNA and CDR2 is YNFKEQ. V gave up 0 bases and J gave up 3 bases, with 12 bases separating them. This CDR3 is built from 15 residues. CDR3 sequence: CASSQEEQGYYEQYF. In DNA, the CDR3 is TGTGCCAGCAGCCAAGAGGAACAGGGCTACTACGAGCAGTACTTC.

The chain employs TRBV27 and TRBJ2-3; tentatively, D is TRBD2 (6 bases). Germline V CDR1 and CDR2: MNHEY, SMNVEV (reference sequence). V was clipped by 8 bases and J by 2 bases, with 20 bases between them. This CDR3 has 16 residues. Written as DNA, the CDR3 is TGTGCCAGCTCCCTGGAACGACTAGTCAACACAGATACGCAGTATTTT. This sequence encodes CASSLERLVNTDTQYF.

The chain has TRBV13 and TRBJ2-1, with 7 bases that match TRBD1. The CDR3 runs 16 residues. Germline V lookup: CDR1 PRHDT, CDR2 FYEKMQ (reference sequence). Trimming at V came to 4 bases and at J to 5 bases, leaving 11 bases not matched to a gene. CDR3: CASSSKTGYGHNEQFF. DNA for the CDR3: TGTGCCAGCAGCTCAAAGACAGGGTATGGCCACAATGAGCAGTTCTTC.

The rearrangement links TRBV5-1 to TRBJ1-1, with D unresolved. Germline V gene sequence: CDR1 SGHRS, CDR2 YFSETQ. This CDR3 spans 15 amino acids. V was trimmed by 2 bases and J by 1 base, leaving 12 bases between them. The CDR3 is CASSFAPEKNTEAFF. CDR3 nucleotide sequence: TGCGCCAGCAGCTTCGCCCCCGAGAAGAACACTGAAGCTTTCTTT. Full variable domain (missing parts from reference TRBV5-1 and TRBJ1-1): KAGVTQTPRYLIKTRGQQVTLSCSPISGHRSVSWYQQTPGQGLQFLFEYFSETQRNKGNFPGRFSGRQFSNSRSEMNVSTLELGDSALYLCASSFAPEKNTEAFFGQGTRLTVV.

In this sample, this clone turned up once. The CDR3 protein is CASSRGGRETQYF. The DNA of the CDR3 is TGTGCCAGCAGCCGCGGGGGGCGGGAGACCCAGTACTTC. The chain carries TRBV28 and TRBJ2-5; 8 bases are a match to TRBD2. V gave up 6 bases and J gave up 5 bases; unmatched junction bases: 5. Looked up from germline, CDR1 is MDHEN and CDR2 is SYDVKM. The CDR3 covers 13 residues.

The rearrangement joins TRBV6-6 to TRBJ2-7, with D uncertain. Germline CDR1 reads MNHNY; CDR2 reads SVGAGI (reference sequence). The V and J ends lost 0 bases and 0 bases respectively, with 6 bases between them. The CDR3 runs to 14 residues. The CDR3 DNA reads TGTGCCAGCAGTTACTCCGGTGACTCCTACGAGCAGTACTTC. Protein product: CASSYSGDSYEQYF.

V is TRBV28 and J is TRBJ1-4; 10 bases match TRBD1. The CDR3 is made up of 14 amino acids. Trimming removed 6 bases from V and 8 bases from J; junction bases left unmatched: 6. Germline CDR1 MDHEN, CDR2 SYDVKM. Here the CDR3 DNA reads TGTGCCAGCAGCGCGACAGGGGGCTGGGAAAAACTGTTTTTT. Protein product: CASSATGGWEKLFF.

The CDR3 DNA follows: TGTGCCAGCAGCTTAGTCCCAGCGGGAAGACAAGAGACCCAGTACTTC. It translates to CASSLVPAGRQETQYF. This sequence joins TRBV7-2 and TRBJ2-5; TRBD2 aligns across 7 bases. With V trimmed by 1 base and J by 2 bases, 7 bases remained unmatched. Germline values: CDR1 SGHTA, CDR2 FQGNSA. This CDR3 has 16 residues.

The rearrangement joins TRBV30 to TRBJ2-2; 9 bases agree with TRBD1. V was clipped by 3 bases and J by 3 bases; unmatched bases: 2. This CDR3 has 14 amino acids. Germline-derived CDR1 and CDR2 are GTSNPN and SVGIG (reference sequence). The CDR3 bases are TGTGCCTGGAGAGGGGACAGGGACACCGGGGAGCTGTTTTTT. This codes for CAWRGDRDTGELFF.

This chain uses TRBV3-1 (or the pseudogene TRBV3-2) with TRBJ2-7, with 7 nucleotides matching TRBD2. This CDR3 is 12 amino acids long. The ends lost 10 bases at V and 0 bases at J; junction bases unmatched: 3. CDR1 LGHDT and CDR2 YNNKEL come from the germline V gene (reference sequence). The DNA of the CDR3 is TGTGCCACCCGGGACTACTCCTACGAGCAGTACTTC. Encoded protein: CATRDYSYEQYF.

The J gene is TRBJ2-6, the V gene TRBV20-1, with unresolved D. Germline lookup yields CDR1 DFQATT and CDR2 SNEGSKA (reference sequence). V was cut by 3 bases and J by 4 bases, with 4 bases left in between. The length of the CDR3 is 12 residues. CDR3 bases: TGCAGTGCTAGTTCGGGGGCCAACGTCCTGACTTTC. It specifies CSASSGANVLTF.

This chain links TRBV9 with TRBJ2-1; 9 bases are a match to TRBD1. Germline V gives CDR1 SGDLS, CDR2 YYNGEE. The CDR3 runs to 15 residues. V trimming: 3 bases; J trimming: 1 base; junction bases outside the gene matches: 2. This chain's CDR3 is CASSGTGVSYNEQFF. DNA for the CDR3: TGTGCCAGCAGCGGGACAGGGGTGTCCTACAATGAGCAGTTCTTC.

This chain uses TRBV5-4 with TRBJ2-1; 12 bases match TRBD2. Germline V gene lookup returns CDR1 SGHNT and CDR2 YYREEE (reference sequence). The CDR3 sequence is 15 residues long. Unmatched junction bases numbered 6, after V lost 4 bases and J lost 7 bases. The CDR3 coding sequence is TGTGCCAGCAGCGCCCGGACTAGCGGGGCTAATGAGCAGTTCTTC. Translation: CASSARTSGANEQFF.

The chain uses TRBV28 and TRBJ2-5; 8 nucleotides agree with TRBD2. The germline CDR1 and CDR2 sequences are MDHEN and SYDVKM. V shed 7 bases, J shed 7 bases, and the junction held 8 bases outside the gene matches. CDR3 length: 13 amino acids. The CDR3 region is CASMEREPGTQYF. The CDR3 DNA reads TGTGCCAGCATGGAGCGGGAGCCGGGGACCCAGTACTTC.

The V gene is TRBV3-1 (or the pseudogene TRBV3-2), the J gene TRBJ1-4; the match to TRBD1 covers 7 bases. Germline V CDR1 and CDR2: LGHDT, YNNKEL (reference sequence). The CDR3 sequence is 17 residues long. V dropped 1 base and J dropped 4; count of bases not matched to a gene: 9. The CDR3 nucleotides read TGTGCCAGCAGCCAAGGGGGCGGAGGGACAGTTAATGAAAAACTGTTTTTT. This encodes CASSQGGGGTVNEKLFF.

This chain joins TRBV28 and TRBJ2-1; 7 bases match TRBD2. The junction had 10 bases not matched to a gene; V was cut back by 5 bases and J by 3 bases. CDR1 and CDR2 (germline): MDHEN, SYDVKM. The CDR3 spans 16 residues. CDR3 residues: CASSATRDYLYNEQFF. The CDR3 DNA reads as TGTGCCAGCAGTGCAACCCGGGACTACCTCTACAATGAGCAGTTCTTC.

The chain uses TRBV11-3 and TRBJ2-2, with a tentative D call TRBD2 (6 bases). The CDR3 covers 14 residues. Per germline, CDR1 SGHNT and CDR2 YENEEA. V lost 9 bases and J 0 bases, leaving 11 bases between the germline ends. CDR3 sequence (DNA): TGTGCCAGTGAGGCGGGAACGAACACCGGGGAGCTGTTTTTT. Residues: CASEAGTNTGELFF.

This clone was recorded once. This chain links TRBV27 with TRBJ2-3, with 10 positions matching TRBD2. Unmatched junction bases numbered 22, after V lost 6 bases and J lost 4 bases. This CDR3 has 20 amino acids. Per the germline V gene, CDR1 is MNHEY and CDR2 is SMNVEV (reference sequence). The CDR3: CASRRITGTISGRVADTQYF. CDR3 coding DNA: TGTGCCAGCAGACGTATTACCGGGACAATAAGCGGGAGGGTGGCAGATACGCAGTATTTT.

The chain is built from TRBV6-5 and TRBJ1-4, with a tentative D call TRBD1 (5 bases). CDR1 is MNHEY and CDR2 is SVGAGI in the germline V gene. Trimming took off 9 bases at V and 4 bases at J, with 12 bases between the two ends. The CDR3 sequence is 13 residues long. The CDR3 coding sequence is TGTGCCAGTTCCGACAGAATTAATGAAAAACTGTTTTTT. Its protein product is CASSDRINEKLFF.

The CDR3 here is CASSPRLGGPSQETQYF. Here the CDR3 DNA reads TGTGCCAGCAGCCCCCGGCTCGGGGGTCCGTCCCAAGAGACCCAGTACTTC. The genes are TRBV3-1 (or the pseudogene TRBV3-2) and TRBJ2-5; TRBD2 might be the D (6 bases). V was pared by 4 bases and J by 1 base, with 19 bases between. Germline V lookup: CDR1 LGHDT, CDR2 YNNKEL (reference sequence). The CDR3 loop spans 17 amino acids.